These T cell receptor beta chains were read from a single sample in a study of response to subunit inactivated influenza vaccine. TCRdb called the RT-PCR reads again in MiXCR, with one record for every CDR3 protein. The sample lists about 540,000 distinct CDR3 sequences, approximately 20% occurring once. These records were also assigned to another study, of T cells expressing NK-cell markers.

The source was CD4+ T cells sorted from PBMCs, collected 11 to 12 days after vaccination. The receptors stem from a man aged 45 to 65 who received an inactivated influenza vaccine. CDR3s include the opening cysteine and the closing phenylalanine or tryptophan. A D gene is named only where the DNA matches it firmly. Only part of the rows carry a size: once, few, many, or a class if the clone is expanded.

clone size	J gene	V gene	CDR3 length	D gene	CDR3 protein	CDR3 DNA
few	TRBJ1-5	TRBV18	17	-	CASSPRVRGDSNQPQHF	TGTGCCAGCTCACCAAGGGTACGGGGGGATAGCAATCAGCCCCAGCATTTT
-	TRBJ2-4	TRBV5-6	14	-	CASSLGQVKNIQYF	TGTGCCAGCAGCTTGGGGCAGGTCAAAAACATTCAGTACTTC
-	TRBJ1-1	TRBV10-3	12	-	CAISEGGSEAFF	TGTGCCATCAGTGAAGGAGGGTCTGAGGCTTTCTTT
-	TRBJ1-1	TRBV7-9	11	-	CASSFTVEAFF	TGTGCCAGCAGCTTCACGGTTGAAGCTTTCTTT
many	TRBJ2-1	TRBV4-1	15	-	CASSQDRGTVDEQFF	TGCGCCAGCAGCCAAGACAGGGGCACAGTCGATGAGCAGTTCTTC
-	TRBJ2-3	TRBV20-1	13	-	CSARDRGADTQYF	TGCAGTGCTAGAGACAGGGGGGCGGATACGCAGTATTTT
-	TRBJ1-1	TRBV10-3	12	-	CATNMLTAEAFF	TGTGCCACCAACATGCTGACAGCTGAAGCTTTCTTT
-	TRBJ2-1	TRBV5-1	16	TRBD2	CASSKSGLAGEHEQFF	TGCGCCAGCAGCAAGTCCGGACTAGCGGGAGAGCATGAGCAGTTCTTC
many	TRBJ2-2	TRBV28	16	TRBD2	CASRLAGGPTTGELFF	TGTGCCAGCAGACTAGCGGGAGGGCCGACCACCGGGGAGCTGTTTTTT
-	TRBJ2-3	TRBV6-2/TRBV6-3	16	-	CASRVSDRIGADTQYF	TGTGCCAGCAGGGTGTCAGACCGGATCGGGGCAGATACGCAGTATTTT
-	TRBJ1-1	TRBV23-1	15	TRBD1	CASSQSGQGDTEAFF	TGCGCCAGCAGTCAATCCGGACAGGGAGACACTGAAGCTTTCTTT
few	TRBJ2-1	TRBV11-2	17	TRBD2	CASSSTLLAGFNNEQFF	TGTGCCAGCAGCTCCACTTTACTAGCGGGATTTAACAATGAGCAGTTCTTC
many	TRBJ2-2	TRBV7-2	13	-	CASSLEGPGELFF	TGTGCCAGCAGCTTAGAAGGGCCCGGGGAGCTGTTTTTT
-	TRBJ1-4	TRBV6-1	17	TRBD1	CASRLGTGGVANEKLFF	TGTGCCAGCAGACTAGGGACAGGGGGCGTAGCTAATGAAAAACTGTTTTTT
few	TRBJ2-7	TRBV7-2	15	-	CASSPGRFLSYEQYF	TGTGCCAGCAGCCCCGGCAGGTTCCTATCCTACGAGCAGTACTTC
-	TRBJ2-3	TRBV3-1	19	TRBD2	CASSQELPGLAGGTDTQYF	TGTGCCAGCAGCCAAGAGCTTCCGGGACTAGCGGGAGGAACAGATACGCAGTATTTT
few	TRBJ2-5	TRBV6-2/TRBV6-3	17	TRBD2	CASSYGLWRGGHETQYF	TGTGCCAGCAGTTACGGCCTCTGGCGGGGGGGCCACGAGACCCAGTACTTC
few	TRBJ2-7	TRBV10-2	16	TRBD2	CASSERGLASSYEQYF	TGCGCCAGCAGTGAGAGAGGACTAGCGAGCTCCTACGAGCAGTACTTC
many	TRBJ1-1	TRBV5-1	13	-	CASSLEVGTEAFF	TGCGCCAGCAGCTTGGAGGTCGGCACTGAAGCTTTCTTT
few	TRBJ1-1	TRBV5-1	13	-	CASSLSPRTEAFF	TGCGCCAGCAGCTTGTCCCCCCGGACTGAAGCTTTCTTT
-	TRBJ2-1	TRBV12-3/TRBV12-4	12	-	CASTDTYNEQFF	TGTGCCAGCACCGACACTTACAATGAGCAGTTCTTC